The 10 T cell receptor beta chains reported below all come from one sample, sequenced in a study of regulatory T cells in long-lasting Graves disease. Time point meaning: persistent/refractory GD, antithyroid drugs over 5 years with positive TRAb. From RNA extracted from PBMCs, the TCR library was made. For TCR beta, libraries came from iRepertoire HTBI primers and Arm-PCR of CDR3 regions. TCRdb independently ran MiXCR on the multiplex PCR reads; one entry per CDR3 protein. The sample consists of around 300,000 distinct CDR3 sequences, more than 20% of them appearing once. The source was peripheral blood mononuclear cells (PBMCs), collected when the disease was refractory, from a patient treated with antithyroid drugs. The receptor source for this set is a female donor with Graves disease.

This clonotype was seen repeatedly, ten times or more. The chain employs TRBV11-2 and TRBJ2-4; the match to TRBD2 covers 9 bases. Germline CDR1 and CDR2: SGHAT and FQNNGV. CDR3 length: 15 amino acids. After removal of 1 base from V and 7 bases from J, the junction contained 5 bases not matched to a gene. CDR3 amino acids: CASSLATSGFNIQYF. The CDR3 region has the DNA TGTGCCAGCAGCTTAGCAACTAGCGGGTTCAACATTCAGTACTTC.

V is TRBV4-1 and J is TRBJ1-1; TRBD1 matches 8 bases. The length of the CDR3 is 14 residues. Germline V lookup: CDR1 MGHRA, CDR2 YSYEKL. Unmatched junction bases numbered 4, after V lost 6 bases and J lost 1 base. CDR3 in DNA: TGCGCCAGCAGACGACAGGGGACGAACACTGAAGCTTTCTTT. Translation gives CASRRQGTNTEAFF.

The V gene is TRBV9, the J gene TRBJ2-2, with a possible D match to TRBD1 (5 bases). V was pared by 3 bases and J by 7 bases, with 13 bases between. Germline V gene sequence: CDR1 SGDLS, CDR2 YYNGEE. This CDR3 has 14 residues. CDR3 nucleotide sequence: TGTGCCAGCAGCGGTTCAGGGCAGGGCGGGGAGCTGTTTTTT. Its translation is CASSGSGQGGELFF.

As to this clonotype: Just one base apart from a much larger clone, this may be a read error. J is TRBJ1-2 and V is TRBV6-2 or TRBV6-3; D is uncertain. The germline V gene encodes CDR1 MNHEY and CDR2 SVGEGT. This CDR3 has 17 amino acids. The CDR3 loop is CASSYARGERGNYGYAF. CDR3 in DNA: TGTGCCAGCAGTTACGCTCGGGGAGAACGGGGAAACTATGGCTACGCCTTC.

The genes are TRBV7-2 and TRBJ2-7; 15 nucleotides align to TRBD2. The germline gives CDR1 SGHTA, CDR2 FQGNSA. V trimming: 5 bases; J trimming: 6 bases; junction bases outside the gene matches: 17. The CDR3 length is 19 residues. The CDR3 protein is CASSPNPGLAGGWGSEQYF. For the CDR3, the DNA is TGTGCCAGCAGCCCCAACCCGGGACTAGCGGGAGGTTGGGGGTCCGAGCAGTACTTC.

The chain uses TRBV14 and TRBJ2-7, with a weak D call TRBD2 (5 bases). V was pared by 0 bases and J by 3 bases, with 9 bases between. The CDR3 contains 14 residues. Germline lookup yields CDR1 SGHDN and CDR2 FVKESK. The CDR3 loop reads CASSQDESGYEQYF. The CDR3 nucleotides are TGTGCCAGCAGCCAAGACGAGAGCGGCTACGAGCAGTACTTC.

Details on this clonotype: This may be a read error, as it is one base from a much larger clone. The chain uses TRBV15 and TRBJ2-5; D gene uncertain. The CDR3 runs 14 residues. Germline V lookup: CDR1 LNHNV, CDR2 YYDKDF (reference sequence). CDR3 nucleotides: TGTGCCGCCAGCAGAGATCGATTCGAGGAGACCCAGTACTTC. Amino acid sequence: CAASRDRFEETQYF.

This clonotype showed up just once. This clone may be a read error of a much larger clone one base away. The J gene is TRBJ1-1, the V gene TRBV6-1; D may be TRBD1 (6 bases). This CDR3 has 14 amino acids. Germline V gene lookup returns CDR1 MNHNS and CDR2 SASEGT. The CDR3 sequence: CASKTGELNTGAFF. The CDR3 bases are TGTGCCAGCAAGACAGGCGAGTTGAACACTGGAGCTTTCTTT.

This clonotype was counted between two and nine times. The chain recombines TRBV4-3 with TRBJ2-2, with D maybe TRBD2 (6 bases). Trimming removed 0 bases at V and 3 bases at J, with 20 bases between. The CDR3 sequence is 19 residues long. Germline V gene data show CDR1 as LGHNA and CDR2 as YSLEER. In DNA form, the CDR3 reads TGCGCCAGCAGCCAAGAAAGTCCTCCCGGGACTCCTGACACCGGGGAGCTGTTTTTT. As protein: CASSQESPPGTPDTGELFF.

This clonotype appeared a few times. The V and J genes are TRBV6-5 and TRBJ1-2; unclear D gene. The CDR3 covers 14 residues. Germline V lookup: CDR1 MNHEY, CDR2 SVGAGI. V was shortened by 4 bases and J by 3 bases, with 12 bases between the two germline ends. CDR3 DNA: TGTGCCAGCAGTTCCTCGACCTTAGACTATGGCTACACCTTC. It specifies CASSSSTLDYGYTF.